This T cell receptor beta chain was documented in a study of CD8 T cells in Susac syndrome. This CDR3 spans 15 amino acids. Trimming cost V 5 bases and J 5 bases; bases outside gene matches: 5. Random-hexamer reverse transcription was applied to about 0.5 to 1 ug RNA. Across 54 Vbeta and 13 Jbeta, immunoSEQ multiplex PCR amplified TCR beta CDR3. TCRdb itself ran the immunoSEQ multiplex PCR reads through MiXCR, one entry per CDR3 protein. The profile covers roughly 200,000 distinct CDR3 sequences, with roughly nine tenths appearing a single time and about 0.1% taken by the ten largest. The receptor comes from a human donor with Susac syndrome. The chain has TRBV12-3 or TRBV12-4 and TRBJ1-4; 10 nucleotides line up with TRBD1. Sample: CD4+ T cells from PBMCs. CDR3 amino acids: CASSLDRGPNEKLFF. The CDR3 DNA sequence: TGTGCCAGCAGTCTCGACAGGGGGCCGAATGAAAAACTGTTTTTT.